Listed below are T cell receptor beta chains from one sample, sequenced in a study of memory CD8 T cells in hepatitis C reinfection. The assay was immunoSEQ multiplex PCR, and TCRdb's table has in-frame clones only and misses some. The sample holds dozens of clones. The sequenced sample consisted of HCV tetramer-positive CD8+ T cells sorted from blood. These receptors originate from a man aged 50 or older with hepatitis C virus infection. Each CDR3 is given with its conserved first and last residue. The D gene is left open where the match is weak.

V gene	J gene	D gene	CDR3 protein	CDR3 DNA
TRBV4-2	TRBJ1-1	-	CASSQEKGAEAFF	TGTGCCAGCAGCCAAGAGAAGGGGGCTGAAGCTTTCTTT
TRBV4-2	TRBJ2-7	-	CASSQETGIWGEQYF	TGTGCCAGCAGCCAGGAAACAGGGATTTGGGGGGAGCAGTACTTC